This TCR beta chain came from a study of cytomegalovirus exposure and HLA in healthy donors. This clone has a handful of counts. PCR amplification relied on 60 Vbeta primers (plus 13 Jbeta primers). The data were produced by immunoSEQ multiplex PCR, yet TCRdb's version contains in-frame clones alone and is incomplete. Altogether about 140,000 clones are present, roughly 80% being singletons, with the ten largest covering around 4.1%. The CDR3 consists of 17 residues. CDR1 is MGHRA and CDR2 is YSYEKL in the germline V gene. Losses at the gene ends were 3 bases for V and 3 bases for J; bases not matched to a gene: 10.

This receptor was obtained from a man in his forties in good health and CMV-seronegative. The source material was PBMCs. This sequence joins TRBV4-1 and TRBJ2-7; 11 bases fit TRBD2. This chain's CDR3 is CASSQPGLAAGFYEQYF. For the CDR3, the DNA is TGCGCCAGCAGCCAGCCGGGACTAGCGGCCGGGTTCTACGAGCAGTACTTC.